This record covers a single T cell receptor (beta chain). In the source study's methods: Scientists estimated how many nucleated cells there were by amplifying reference gene primers. Sequencing used immunoSEQ multiplex PCR; TCRdb keeps in-frame clones, though not all of them. V, J and clone size reflect that table, while D and trimming were determined from the DNA. Altogether 300,000 to 350,000 clones are present, around 86% being singletons, with the ten largest covering just under 6.5%. The entry originates in a study of blood T cell repertoires in COVID-19. As for the study in general: The samples span acute and convalescent COVID-19 from the United States, Italy and Spain. The cDNA or gDNA used as material had been derived from T cells, B-cell-depleted T cells, or PBMCs.

Germline values: CDR1 MNHEY, CDR2 SVGAGI. Trimming removed 6 bases from V and 1 base from J; junction bases left unmatched: 6. The CDR3 runs to 15 residues. The Seattle site enrolled patients during active infection and followed them longitudinally. The clonotype comes from a woman in her forties or fifties with COVID-19, enrolled during active disease. This chain uses TRBV6-5 with TRBJ1-2, with 9 bases identical to TRBD1. Sequenced material: peripheral blood. In nucleotides, the CDR3 is TGTGCCAGCAGGAGCGGGACAGGGAGTAACTATGGCTACACCTTC. This codes for CASRSGTGSNYGYTF.